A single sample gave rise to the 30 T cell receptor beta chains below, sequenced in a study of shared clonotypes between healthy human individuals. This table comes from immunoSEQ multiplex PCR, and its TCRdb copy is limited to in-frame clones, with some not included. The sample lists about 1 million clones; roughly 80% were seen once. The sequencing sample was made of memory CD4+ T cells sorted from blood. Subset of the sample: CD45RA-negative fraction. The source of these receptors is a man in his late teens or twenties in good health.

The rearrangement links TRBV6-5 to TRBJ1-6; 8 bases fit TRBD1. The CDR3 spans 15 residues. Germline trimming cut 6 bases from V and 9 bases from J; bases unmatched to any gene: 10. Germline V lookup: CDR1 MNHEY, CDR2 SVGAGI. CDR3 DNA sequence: TGTGCCAGCAGATCTGGACAGGGTACCAGTTCACCCCTCCACTTT. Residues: CASRSGQGTSSPLHF.

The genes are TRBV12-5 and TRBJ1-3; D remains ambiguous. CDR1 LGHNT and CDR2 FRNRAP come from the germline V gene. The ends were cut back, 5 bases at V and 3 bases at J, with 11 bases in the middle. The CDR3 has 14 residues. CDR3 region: CASGAPASGNTIYF. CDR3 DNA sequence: TGTGCTAGTGGTGCCCCTGCCAGTGGAAACACCATATATTTT.

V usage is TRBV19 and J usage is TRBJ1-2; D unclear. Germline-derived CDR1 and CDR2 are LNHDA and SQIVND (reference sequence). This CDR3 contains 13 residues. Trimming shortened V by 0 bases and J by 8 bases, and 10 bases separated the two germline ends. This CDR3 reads CASSIDPQPGYTF. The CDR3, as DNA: TGTGCCAGTAGTATAGACCCACAGCCGGGCTACACCTTC.

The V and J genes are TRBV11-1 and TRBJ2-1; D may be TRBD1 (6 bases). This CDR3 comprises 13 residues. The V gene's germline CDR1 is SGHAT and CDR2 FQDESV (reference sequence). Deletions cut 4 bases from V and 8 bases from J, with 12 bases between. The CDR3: CASSWDKSHEQFF. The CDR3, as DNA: TGTGCCAGCAGCTGGGACAAAAGCCATGAGCAGTTCTTC.

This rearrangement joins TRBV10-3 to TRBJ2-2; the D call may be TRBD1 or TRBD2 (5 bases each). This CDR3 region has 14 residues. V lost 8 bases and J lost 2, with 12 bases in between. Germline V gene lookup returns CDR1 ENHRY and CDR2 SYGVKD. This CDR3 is CAIAGTLNTGELFF. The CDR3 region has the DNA TGTGCCATCGCCGGGACCCTTAACACCGGGGAGCTGTTTTTT.

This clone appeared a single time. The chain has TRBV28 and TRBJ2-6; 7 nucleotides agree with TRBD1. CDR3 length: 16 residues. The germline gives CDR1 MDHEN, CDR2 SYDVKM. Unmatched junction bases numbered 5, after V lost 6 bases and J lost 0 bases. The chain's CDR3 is CASSPDRSSGANVLTF. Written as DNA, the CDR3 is TGTGCCAGCAGCCCGGACAGGTCCTCTGGGGCCAACGTCCTGACTTTC.

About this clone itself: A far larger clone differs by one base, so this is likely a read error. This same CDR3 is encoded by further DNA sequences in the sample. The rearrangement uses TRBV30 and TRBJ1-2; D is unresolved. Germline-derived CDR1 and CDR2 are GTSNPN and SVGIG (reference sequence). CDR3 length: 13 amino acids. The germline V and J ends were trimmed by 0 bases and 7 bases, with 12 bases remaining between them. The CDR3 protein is CAWSVQPAGGYTF. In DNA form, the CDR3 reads TGTGCCTGGAGTGTTCAACCGGCGGGTGGCTACACCTTC.

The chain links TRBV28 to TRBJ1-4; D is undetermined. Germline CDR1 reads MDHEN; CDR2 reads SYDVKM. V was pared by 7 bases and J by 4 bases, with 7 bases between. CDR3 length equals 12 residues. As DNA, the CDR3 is TGTGCCAGCACCGAGAATAATGAAAAACTGTTTTTT. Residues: CASTENNEKLFF.

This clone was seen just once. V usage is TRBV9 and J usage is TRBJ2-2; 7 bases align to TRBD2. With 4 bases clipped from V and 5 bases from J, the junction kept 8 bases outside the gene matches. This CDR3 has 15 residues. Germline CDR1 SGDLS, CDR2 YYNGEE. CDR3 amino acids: CASSSRDYKTGELFF. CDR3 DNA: TGTGCCAGCAGCAGCCGGGACTATAAAACCGGGGAGCTGTTTTTT.

The CDR3 DNA reads TGCGCCAGCAGCCAAGATCTCCTCTCGGCTAACTATGGCTACACCTTC. It codes for CASSQDLLSANYGYTF. V usage is TRBV4-1 and J usage is TRBJ1-2; D not certain. CDR3 length: 16 residues. Germline loops: CDR1 MGHRA, CDR2 YSYEKL. With 0 bases removed from V and 0 bases from J, the gap between germline ends came to 11 bases.

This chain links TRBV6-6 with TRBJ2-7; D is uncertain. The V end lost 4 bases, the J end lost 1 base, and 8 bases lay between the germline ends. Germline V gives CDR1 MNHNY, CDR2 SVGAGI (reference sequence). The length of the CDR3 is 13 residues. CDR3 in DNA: TGTGCCAGCAGTTTCAGTTCTTCCTACGAGCAGTACTTC. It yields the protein CASSFSSSYEQYF.

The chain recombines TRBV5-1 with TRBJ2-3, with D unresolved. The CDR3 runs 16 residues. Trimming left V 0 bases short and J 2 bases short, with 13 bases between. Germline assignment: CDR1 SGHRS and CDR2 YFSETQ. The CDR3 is CASSLARVFPTDTQYF. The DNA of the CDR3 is TGCGCCAGCAGCTTGGCCAGAGTTTTCCCCACAGATACGCAGTATTTT.

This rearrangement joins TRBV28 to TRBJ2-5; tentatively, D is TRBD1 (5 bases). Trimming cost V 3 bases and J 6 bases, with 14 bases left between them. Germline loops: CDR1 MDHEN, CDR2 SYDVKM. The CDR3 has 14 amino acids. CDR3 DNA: TGTGCCAGCAGTTTCCAGGGTAGTTGGAAGACCCAGTACTTC. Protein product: CASSFQGSWKTQYF.

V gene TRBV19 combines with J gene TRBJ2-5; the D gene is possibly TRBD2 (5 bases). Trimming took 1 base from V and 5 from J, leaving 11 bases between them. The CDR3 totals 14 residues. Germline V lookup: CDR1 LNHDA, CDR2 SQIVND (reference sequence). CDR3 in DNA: TGTGCCAGTAGTATAGGGACTCCTCAGGAGACCCAGTACTTC. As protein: CASSIGTPQETQYF.

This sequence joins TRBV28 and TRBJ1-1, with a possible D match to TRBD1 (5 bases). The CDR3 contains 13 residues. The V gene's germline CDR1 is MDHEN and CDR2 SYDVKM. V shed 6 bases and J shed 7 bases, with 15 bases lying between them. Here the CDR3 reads CASRSDRILEAFF. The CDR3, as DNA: TGTGCCAGCAGATCAGACAGAATCCTTGAAGCTTTCTTT.

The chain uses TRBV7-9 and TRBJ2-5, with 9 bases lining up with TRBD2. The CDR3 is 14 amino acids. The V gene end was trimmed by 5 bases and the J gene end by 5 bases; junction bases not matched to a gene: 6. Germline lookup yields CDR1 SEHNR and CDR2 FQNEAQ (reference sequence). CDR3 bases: TGTGCCAGCAGCAGCGGGACTAGCATCGAGACCCAGTACTTC. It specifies CASSSGTSIETQYF.

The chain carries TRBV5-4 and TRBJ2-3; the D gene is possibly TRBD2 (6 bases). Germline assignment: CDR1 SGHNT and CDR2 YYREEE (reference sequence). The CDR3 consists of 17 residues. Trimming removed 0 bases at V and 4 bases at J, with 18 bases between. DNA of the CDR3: TGTGCCAGCAGCTTGGCATTTGGGCGGGGTTTGTCAGATACGCAGTATTTT. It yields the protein CASSLAFGRGLSDTQYF.

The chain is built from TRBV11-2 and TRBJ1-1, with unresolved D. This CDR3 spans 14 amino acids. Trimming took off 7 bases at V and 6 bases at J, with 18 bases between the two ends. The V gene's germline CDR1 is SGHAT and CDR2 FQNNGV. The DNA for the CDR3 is TGTGCCAGCACCACGGGGTTGTCGGGCGCTGAAGCTTTCTTT. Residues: CASTTGLSGAEAFF.

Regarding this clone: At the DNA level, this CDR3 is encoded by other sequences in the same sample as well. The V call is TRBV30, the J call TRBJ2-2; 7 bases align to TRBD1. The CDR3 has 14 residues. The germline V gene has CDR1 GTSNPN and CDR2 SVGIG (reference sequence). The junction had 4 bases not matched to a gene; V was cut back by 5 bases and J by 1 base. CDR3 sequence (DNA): TGTGCCTGGTTGGGACAGTTGAACACCGGGGAGCTGTTTTTT. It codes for CAWLGQLNTGELFF. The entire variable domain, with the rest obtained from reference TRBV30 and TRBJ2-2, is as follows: SQTIHQWPATLVQPVGSPLSLECTVEGTSNPNLYWYRQAAGRGLQLLFYSVGIGQISSEVPQNLSASRPQDRQFILSSKKLLLSDSGFYLCAWLGQLNTGELFFGEGSRLTVL.

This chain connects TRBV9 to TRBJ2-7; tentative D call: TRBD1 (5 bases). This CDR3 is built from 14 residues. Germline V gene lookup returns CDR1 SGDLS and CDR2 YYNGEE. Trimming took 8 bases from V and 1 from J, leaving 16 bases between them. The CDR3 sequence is CARGQPLPSYEQYF. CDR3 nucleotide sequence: TGTGCCAGGGGGCAACCCCTTCCTTCCTACGAGCAGTACTTC.

The CDR3 sequence is CASSRTTGTNTGELFF. CDR3 DNA: TGTGCCAGTAGTCGGACGACAGGAACGAACACCGGGGAGCTGTTTTTT. This chain connects TRBV19 to TRBJ2-2, with D tentatively TRBD1 (6 bases). The V gene lost 5 bases and the J gene lost 0 bases, with 13 bases spanning the gap. The CDR3 totals 16 residues. Germline-derived CDR1 and CDR2 are LNHDA and SQIVND (reference sequence).

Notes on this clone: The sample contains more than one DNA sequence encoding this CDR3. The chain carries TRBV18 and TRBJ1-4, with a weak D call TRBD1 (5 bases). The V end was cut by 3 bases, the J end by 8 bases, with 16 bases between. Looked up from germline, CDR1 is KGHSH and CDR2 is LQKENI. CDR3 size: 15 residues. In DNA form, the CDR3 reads TGTGCCAGCTCACCTCCCGGGACGGCTGGGGAAAAACTGTTTTTT. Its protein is CASSPPGTAGEKLFF. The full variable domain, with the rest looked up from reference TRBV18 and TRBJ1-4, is NAGVMQNPRHLVRRRGQEARLRCSPMKGHSHVYWYRQLPEEGLKFMVYLQKENIIDESGMPKERFSAEFPKEGPSILRIQQVVRGDSAAYFCASSPPGTAGEKLFFGSGTQLSVL.

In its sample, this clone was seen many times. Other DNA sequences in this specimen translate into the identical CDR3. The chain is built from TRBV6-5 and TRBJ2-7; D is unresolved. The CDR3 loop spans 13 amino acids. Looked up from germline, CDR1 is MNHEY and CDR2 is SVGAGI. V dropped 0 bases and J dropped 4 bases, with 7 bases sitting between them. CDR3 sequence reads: CASSYSPSYEQYF. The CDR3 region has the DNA TGTGCCAGCAGTTACTCGCCCTCTTACGAGCAGTACTTC.

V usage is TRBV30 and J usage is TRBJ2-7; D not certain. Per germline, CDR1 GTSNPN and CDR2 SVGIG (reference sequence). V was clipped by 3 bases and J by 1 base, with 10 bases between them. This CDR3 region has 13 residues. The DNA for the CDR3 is TGTGCCTGGAGCCCTGACAAGTCCTACGAGCAGTACTTC. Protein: CAWSPDKSYEQYF. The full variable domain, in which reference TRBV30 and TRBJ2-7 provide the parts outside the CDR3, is SQTIHQWPATLVQPVGSPLSLECTVEGTSNPNLYWYRQAAGRGLQLLFYSVGIGQISSEVPQNLSASRPQDRQFILSSKKLLLSDSGFYLCAWSPDKSYEQYFGPGTRLTVT.

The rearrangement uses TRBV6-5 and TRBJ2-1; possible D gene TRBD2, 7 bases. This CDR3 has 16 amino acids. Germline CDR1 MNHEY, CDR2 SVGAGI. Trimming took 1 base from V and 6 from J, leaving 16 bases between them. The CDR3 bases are TGTGCCAGCAGTTACTTCGGGGGGCCCTTTGTCAATGAGCAGTTCTTC. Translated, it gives CASSYFGGPFVNEQFF.

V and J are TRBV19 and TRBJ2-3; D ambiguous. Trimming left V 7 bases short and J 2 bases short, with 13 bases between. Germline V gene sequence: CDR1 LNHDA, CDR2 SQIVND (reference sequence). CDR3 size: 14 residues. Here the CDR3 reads CASKDATNTDTQYF. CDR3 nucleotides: TGTGCCAGTAAAGACGCTACTAACACAGATACGCAGTATTTT.

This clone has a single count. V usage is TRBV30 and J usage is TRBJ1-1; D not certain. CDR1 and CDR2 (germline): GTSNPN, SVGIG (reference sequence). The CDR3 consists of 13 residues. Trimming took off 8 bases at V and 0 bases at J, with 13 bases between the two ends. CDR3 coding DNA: TGTGCCGGCCCACGGAGCTTGAACACTGAAGCTTTCTTT. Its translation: CAGPRSLNTEAFF.

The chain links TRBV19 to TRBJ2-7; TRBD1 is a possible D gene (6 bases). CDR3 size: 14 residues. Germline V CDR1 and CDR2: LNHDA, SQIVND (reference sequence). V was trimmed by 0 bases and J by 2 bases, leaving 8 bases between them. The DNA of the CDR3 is TGTGCCAGTAGTATAGAAGAGGGGGCCTACGAGCAGTACTTC. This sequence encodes CASSIEEGAYEQYF.

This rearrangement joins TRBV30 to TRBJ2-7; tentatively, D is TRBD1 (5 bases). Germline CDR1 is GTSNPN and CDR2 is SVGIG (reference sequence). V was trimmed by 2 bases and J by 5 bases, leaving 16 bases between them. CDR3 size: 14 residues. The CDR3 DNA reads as TGTGCCTGGAGTAGCAGGGCCTGGGGAAACGAGCAGTACTTC. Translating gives CAWSSRAWGNEQYF.

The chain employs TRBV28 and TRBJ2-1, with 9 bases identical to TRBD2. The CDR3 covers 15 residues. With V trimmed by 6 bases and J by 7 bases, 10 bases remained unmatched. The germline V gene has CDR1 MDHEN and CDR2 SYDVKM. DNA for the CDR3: TGTGCCAGCAGCTCGCCCGGGACTAGCCGGAATGAGCAGTTCTTC. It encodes CASSSPGTSRNEQFF.